The 14 T cell receptor beta chains reported below all come from one sample, sequenced in a study of T-cell memory formation after mild COVID-19. TCRdb reprocessed the 5' RACE reads with MiXCR, giving one entry per CDR3 protein. The sample has around 300,000 distinct CDR3 sequences; around 13% are singletons. Sequencing input: PBMCs or a T cell subset sorted from them (not recorded which). The receptor set was obtained from a man aged 18 to 30 who had mild COVID-19 (a few samples of this study predate the infection). Cell type and time point are not known.

This clonotype was seen many times. Here the CDR3 reads CASSGGNEQFF. The CDR3 coding sequence is TGTGCCAGCAGCGGAGGGAATGAGCAGTTCTTC. This sequence joins TRBV25-1 and TRBJ2-1; D is possibly TRBD2 (6 bases). CDR1 is MGHDK, CDR2 SYGVNS, per germline. The germline V and J ends were trimmed by 6 bases and 7 bases, with 7 bases remaining between them. The CDR3 length is 11 residues.

The chain combines TRBV7-6 with TRBJ1-1; D is unresolved. Germline V CDR1 and CDR2: SGHVS, FNYEAQ. The CDR3 runs to 9 residues. V was cut by 5 bases and J by 9 bases, with 4 bases left in between. This CDR3 reads CASSEQAFF. In DNA, the CDR3 is TGTGCCAGCAGCGAGCAAGCTTTCTTT.

The rearrangement joins TRBV27 to TRBJ2-2; 10 bases fit TRBD1. The CDR3 is 17 amino acids. Germline V gene data show CDR1 as MNHEY and CDR2 as SMNVEV (reference sequence). With 6 bases clipped from V and 3 bases from J, the junction kept 10 bases outside the gene matches. The CDR3: CASSGGPGTGDTGELFF. The CDR3 region has the DNA TGTGCCAGCAGCGGGGGACCGGGGACAGGGGACACCGGGGAGCTGTTTTTT.

The V call is TRBV10-2, the J call TRBJ2-1; TRBD2 is a possible D gene (5 bases). Per the germline V gene, CDR1 is WSHSY and CDR2 is SAAADI. CDR3 size: 15 residues. Trimming pared 2 bases from V and 7 bases from J, leaving 15 bases between. Written as DNA, the CDR3 is TGCGCCAGCAGTGAGCCCCGGCGCTCGGGGAATGAGCAGTTCTTC. This gives the protein CASSEPRRSGNEQFF.

This clonotype occurred many times. The chain carries TRBV5-1 and TRBJ2-1; D is ambiguous. Germline V gene sequence: CDR1 SGHRS, CDR2 YFSETQ. The V and J ends lost 6 bases and 3 bases respectively, with 16 bases between them. The CDR3 spans 15 residues. CDR3 nucleotides: TGCGCCAGCAACCCGGGCCCAGACTTCTACAATGAGCAGTTCTTC. Residues: CASNPGPDFYNEQFF.

V usage is TRBV6-2 or TRBV6-3 and J usage is TRBJ2-7; TRBD2 aligns across 7 bases. The junction had 3 bases not matched to a gene; V was cut back by 2 bases and J by 2 bases. This CDR3 is 14 amino acids long. In germline, CDR1 is MNHEY, CDR2 SVGEGT. CDR3 coding DNA: TGTGCCAGCAGTTACGGGCGGGAGACCTACGAGCAGTACGTC. Amino acids: CASSYGRETYEQYV.

The V and J genes are TRBV5-1 and TRBJ2-6; the D is unclear. V lost 0 bases to trimming and J lost 3 bases, with 7 bases between them. Germline CDR1 reads SGHRS; CDR2 reads YFSETQ. This CDR3 region has 15 residues. CDR3 sequence (DNA): TGCGCCAGCAGCTTGGACGGTGTTGGGGCCAACGTCCTGACTTTC. Encoded protein: CASSLDGVGANVLTF.

V and J are TRBV5-1 and TRBJ1-2, with D uncertain. In germline, CDR1 is SGHRS, CDR2 YFSETQ. The V gene lost 4 bases and the J gene lost 0 bases, with 10 bases spanning the gap. This CDR3 contains 14 residues. The CDR3 reads CASSPGVSNYGYTF. CDR3 sequence (DNA): TGCGCCAGCAGCCCCGGGGTCTCTAACTATGGCTACACCTTC. The full variable domain, in which reference TRBV5-1 and TRBJ1-2 provide the parts outside the CDR3, is KAGVTQTPRYLIKTRGQQVTLSCSPISGHRSVSWYQQTPGQGLQFLFEYFSETQRNKGNFPGRFSGRQFSNSRSEMNVSTLELGDSALYLCASSPGVSNYGYTFGSGTRLTVV.

This clonotype has only a few counts. The rearrangement uses TRBV6-6 and TRBJ2-7, with 9 bases matching TRBD1. Unmatched junction bases numbered 7, after V lost 6 bases and J lost 4 bases. Germline CDR1 MNHNY, CDR2 SVGAGI (reference sequence). This CDR3 contains 14 residues. For the CDR3, the DNA is TGTGCCAGCAGACGCGGGACAGGGAATTACGAGCAGTACGTC. Encoded protein: CASRRGTGNYEQYV.

The chain combines TRBV20-1 with TRBJ2-7; 8 bases are shared with TRBD2. V lost 6 bases and J lost 1; bases outside the gene matches: 8. CDR3 length: 14 amino acids. Germline CDR1 is DFQATT and CDR2 is SNEGSKA (reference sequence). CDR3 DNA sequence: TGCAGTGCGCGCCGGGGGGGCCCATCCTACGAGCAGTACTTC. It specifies CSARRGGPSYEQYF.

The V and J genes are TRBV7-2 and TRBJ2-3; no clear D. Germline V gives CDR1 SGHTA, CDR2 FQGNSA. The CDR3 covers 12 residues. V lost 4 bases and J lost 9, with 11 bases in between. In DNA form, the CDR3 reads TGTGCCAGCAGCTCGGATACCCTAACGCAGTATTTT. Its translation is CASSSDTLTQYF. The full variable domain, its missing parts supplied by reference TRBV7-2 and TRBJ2-3, is GAGVSQSPSNKVTEKGKDVELRCDPISGHTALYWYRQSLGQGLEFLIYFQGNSAPDKSGLPSDRFSAERTGGSVSTLTIQRTQQEDSAVYLCASSSDTLTQYFGPGTRLTVL.

This clonotype was detected a few times. This CDR3 reads CASSSTGGMNTEAFF. CDR3 sequence (DNA): TGTGCCAGCAGTTCCACCGGAGGCATGAACACTGAAGCTTTCTTT. V usage is TRBV27 and J usage is TRBJ1-1; D remains ambiguous. V was shortened by 4 bases and J by 0 bases, with 12 bases between the two germline ends. Germline-derived CDR1 and CDR2 are MNHEY and SMNVEV (reference sequence). There are 15 residues in the CDR3.

This clonotype has only a few counts. The chain uses TRBV7-9 and TRBJ2-1; 9 bases are a match to TRBD2. The CDR3 sequence is 14 residues long. Trimming took 1 base from V and 10 from J; bases not matched to a gene: 5. Germline lookup yields CDR1 SEHNR and CDR2 FQNEAQ (reference sequence). CDR3 DNA: TGTGCCAGCAGCTTAGTGCGCCTAGCGGGGGAGCAGTTCTTC. This encodes CASSLVRLAGEQFF.

In this sample, this clonotype turned up a few times. J is TRBJ1-4 and V is TRBV5-1; possible D gene TRBD1, 6 bases. The germline V gene has CDR1 SGHRS and CDR2 YFSETQ. V was shortened by 4 bases and J by 8 bases, with 24 bases between the two germline ends. This CDR3 contains 17 residues. The CDR3 is CASSPNPGQPRREKLFF. CDR3 sequence (DNA): TGCGCCAGCAGCCCAAACCCAGGACAGCCACGACGGGAAAAACTGTTTTTT. Full variable domain (remainder filled in from reference TRBV5-1 and TRBJ1-4): KAGVTQTPRYLIKTRGQQVTLSCSPISGHRSVSWYQQTPGQGLQFLFEYFSETQRNKGNFPGRFSGRQFSNSRSEMNVSTLELGDSALYLCASSPNPGQPRREKLFFGSGTQLSVL.